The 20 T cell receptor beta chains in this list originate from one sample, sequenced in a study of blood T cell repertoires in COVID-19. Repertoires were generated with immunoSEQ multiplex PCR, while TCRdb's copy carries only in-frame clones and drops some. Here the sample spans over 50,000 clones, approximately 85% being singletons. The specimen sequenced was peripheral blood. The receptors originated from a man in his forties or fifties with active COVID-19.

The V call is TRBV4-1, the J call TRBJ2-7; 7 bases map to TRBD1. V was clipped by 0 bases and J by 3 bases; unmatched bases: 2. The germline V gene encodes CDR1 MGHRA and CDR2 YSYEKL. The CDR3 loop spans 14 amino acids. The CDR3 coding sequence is TGCGCCAGCAGCCAAGATCCAGGGGGCTACGAGCAGTACTTC. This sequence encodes CASSQDPGGYEQYF.

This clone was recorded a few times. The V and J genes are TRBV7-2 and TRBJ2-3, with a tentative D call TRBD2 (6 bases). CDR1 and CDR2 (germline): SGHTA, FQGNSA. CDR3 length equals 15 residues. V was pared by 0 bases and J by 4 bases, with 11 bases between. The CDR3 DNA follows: TGTGCCAGCAGCTTAGCGCGGGGCGGCGCAGATACGCAGTATTTT. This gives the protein CASSLARGGADTQYF. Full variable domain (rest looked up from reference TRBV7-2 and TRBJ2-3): GAGVSQSPSNKVTEKGKDVELRCDPISGHTALYWYRQSLGQGLEFLIYFQGNSAPDKSGLPSDRFSAERTGGSVSTLTIQRTQQEDSAVYLCASSLARGGADTQYFGPGTRLTVL.

The CDR3 DNA reads TGTGCCAGCAGCCAAGCCGGGACAGGGGGTAATTCACCCCTCCACTTT. Translated, it gives CASSQAGTGGNSPLHF. The J gene is TRBJ1-6, the V gene TRBV3-1 (or the pseudogene TRBV3-2); the match to TRBD1 covers 11 bases. The length of the CDR3 is 16 residues. V was pared by 1 base and J by 6 bases, with 2 bases of the junction left unmatched. Germline CDR1 and CDR2: LGHDT and YNNKEL (reference sequence).

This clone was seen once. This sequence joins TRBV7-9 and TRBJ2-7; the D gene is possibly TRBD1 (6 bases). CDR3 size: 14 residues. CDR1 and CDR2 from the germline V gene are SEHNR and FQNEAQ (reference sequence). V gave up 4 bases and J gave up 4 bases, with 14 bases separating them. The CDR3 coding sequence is TGTGCCAGCAGCTCCAGGGGAACTTTGTACGAGCAGTACTTC. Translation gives CASSSRGTLYEQYF.

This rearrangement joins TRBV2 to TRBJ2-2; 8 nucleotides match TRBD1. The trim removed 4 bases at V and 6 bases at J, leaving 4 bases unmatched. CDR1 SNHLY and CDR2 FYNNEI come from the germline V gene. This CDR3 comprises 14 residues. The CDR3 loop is CASSGTGLPGELFF. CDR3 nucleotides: TGTGCCAGCAGTGGGACAGGGTTACCCGGGGAGCTGTTTTTT.

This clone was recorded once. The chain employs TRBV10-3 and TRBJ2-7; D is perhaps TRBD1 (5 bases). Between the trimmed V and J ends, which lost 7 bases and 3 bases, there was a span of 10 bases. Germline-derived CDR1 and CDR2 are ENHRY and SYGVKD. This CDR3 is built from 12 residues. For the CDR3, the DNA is TGTGCCATCACGGGCAGGGACTACGAGCAGTACTTC. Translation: CAITGRDYEQYF.

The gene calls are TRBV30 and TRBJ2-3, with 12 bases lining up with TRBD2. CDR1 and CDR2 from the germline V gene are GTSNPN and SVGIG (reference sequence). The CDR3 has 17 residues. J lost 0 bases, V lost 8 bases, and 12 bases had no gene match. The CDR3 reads CAVQLAGGLESTDTQYF. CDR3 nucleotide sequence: TGTGCCGTGCAACTAGCGGGGGGACTCGAAAGCACAGATACGCAGTATTTT. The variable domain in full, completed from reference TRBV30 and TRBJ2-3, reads SQTIHQWPATLVQPVGSPLSLECTVEGTSNPNLYWYRQAAGRGLQLLFYSVGIGQISSEVPQNLSASRPQDRQFILSSKKLLLSDSGFYLCAVQLAGGLESTDTQYFGPGTRLTVL.

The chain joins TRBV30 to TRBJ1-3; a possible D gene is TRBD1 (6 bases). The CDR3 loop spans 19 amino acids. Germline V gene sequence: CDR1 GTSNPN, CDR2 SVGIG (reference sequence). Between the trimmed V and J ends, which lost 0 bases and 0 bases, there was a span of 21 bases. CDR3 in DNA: TGTGCCTGGAGTGTACCAGGGGTCGCTCTAGGGGTCTCTGGAAACACCATATATTTT. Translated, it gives CAWSVPGVALGVSGNTIYF.

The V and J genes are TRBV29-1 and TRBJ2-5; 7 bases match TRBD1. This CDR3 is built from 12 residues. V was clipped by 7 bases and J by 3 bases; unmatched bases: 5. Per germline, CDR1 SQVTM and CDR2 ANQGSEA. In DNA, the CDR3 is TGCAGCGCGGGACAGCAAAAAGAGACCCAGTACTTC. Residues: CSAGQQKETQYF.

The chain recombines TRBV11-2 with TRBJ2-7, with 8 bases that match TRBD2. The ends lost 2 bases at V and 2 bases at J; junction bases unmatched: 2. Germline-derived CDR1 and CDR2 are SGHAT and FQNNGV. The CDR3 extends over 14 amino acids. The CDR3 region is CASSLTAGAYEQYF. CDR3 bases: TGTGCCAGCAGCTTAACAGCGGGGGCCTACGAGCAGTACTTC.

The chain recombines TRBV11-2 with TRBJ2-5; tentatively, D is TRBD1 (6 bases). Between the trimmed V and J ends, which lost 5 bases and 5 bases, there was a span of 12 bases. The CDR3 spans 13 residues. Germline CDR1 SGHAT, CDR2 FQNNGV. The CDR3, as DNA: TGTGCCAGCAGCCCCACAGGGTTGGAGACCCAGTACTTC. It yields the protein CASSPTGLETQYF.

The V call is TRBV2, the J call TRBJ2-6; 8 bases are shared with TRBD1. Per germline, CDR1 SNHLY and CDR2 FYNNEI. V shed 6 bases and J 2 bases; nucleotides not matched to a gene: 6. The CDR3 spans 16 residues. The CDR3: CASRGQVLPGANVLTF. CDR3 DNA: TGTGCCAGCAGGGGACAGGTCCTGCCTGGGGCCAACGTCCTGACTTTC.

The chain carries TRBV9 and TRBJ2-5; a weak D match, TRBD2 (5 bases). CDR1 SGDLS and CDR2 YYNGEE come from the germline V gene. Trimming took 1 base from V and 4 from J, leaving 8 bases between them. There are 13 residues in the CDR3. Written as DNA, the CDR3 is TGTGCCAGCAGCGTACACGCGGGAGAGACCCAGTACTTC. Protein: CASSVHAGETQYF.

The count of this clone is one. CDR3 in DNA: TGTGCCAGCAGCTTGAAGACTAGCGGGGGCCCCGTGTTCTTC. Its translation: CASSLKTSGGPVFF. This chain joins TRBV7-9 and TRBJ2-1; 12 nucleotides align to TRBD2. Germline V CDR1 and CDR2: SEHNR, FQNEAQ (reference sequence). J gave up 15 bases and V 3 bases, and 9 bases lay outside the gene matches. This CDR3 contains 14 residues.

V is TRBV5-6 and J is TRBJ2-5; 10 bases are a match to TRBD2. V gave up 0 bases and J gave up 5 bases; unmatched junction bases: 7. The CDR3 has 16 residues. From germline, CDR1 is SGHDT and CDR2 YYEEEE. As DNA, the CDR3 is TGTGCCAGCAGCTTGGTGCGAGCGGGGGGGCATGAGACCCAGTACTTC. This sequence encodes CASSLVRAGGHETQYF.

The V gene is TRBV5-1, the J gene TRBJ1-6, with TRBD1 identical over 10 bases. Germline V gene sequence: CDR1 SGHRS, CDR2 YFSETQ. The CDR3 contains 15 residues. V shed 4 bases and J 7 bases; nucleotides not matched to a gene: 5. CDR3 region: CASSAGQGTNSPLHF. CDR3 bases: TGCGCCAGCAGCGCGGGACAGGGGACGAATTCACCCCTCCACTTT.

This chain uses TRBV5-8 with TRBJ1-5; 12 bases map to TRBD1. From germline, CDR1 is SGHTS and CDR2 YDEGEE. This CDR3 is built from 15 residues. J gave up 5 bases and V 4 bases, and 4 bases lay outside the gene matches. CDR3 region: CASSPGQGADQPQHF. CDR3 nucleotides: TGTGCCAGCAGCCCGGGACAGGGGGCCGATCAGCCCCAGCATTTT. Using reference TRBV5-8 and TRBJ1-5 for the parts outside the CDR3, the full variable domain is EAGVTQSPTHLIKTRGQQATLRCSPISGHTSVYWYQQALGLGLQFLLWYDEGEERNRGNFPPRFSGRQFPNYSSELNVNALELEDSALYLCASSPGQGADQPQHFGDGTRLSIL.

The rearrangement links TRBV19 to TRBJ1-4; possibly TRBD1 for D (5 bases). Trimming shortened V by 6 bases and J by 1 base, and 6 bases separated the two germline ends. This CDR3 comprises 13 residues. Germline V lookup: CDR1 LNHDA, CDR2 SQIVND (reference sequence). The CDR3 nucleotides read TGTGCCAGTAGGGGGGGAACTAATGAAAAACTGTTTTTT. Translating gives CASRGGTNEKLFF.

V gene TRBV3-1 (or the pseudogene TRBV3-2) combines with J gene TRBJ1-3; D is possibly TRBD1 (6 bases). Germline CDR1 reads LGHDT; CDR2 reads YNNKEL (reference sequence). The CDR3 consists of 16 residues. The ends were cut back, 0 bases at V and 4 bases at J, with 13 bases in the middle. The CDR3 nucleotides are TGTGCCAGCAGCCAAGATAGGGGGACACGGGGAAACACCATATATTTT. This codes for CASSQDRGTRGNTIYF.

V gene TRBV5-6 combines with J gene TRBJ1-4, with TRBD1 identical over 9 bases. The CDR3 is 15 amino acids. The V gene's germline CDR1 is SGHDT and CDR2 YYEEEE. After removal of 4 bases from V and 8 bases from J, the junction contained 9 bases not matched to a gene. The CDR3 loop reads CASSLPGTGYEKLFF. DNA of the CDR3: TGTGCCAGCAGCCTCCCCGGGACAGGGTACGAAAAACTGTTTTTT.